These 25 T cell receptor beta chains were sequenced from one sample in a study of regulatory T cells in long-lasting Graves disease. Construction of the TCR beta libraries employed iRepertoire HTBI primers in conjunction with Arm-PCR of CDR3 regions. TCRdb ran MiXCR on the multiplex PCR reads and lists one entry per CDR3 protein. The sample lists around 460,000 distinct CDR3 sequences, 20% to 25% occurring once. Time point here: persistent/refractory GD, antithyroid drugs over 5 years with positive TRAb. With RNA extracted from PBMCs as input, the TCR library was made. This sample comprised peripheral blood mononuclear cells (PBMCs), obtained when the disease was refractory, from a patient treated with antithyroid drugs. These receptors were obtained from a female donor with Graves disease.

This chain joins TRBV4-3 and TRBJ1-6; TRBD1 agrees at 9 bases. The length of the CDR3 is 14 residues. V shed 5 bases and J 10 bases; nucleotides not matched to a gene: 6. CDR1 and CDR2 from the germline V gene are LGHNA and YSLEER. This chain's CDR3 is CASSYGQGMSPLHF. The CDR3 DNA follows: TGCGCCAGCAGCTATGGACAGGGGATGTCACCCCTCCACTTT.

Concerning this clonotype: One junction end disagrees with the germline gene, perhaps due to a read error. The chain links TRBV10-3 to TRBJ1-1; D remains unclear. The CDR3 extends over 14 amino acids. Germline V gene lookup returns CDR1 ENHRY and CDR2 SYGVKD. The CDR3 DNA is TGTGCCATCAGTCGGGAACCCGGGAACACTGAAGCTTCCTTT. Residues: CAISREPGNTEASF.

This clonotype was found many times. The chain joins TRBV28 to TRBJ1-6; D possibly corresponds to TRBD1 (5 bases). With 7 bases removed from V and 13 bases from J, the gap between germline ends came to 14 bases. Germline CDR1 is MDHEN and CDR2 is SYDVKM. The CDR3 is 12 amino acids. This CDR3 reads CASTSGNWPLHF. The CDR3 DNA is TGTGCCAGCACCTCAGGGAATTGGCCCCTCCACTTT. Full variable domain (outside the CDR3, taken from reference TRBV28 and TRBJ1-6): DVKVTQSSRYLVKRTGEKVFLECVQDMDHENMFWYRQDPGLGLRLIYFSYDVKMKEKGDIPEGYSVSREKKERFSLILESASTNQTSMYLCASTSGNWPLHFGNGTRLTVT.

A remark on this clonotype: This may be a read error: a much more frequent sequence differs by one nucleotide. The missing conserved phenylalanine or tryptophan at the end of this CDR3 makes a read error likely. The chain couples TRBV7-2 to TRBJ1-2; D unresolved. CDR3 length equals 16 residues. Germline CDR1 SGHTA, CDR2 FQGNSA. The V end lost 0 bases, the J end lost 4 bases, and 15 bases lay between the germline ends. The CDR3 DNA reads TGTGCCAGCAGCTTAGCGCTGACCGCACAATTCTATGGCTACACCCTC. Encoded protein: CASSLALTAQFYGYTL.

In this sample, this clonotype turned up many times. V usage is TRBV7-3 and J usage is TRBJ2-2; unclear D gene. The V end was cut by 5 bases, the J end by 6 bases, with 7 bases between. The germline V gene encodes CDR1 SGHTA and CDR2 FQGTGA. The CDR3 is 12 amino acids. CDR3 in amino acids: CASSEGPGELFF. The CDR3 DNA is TGTGCCAGCAGCGAAGGTCCCGGGGAGCTGTTTTTT.

This clonotype has more than one count but fewer than ten. V gene TRBV7-6 combines with J gene TRBJ2-2; 11 bases fit TRBD2. Trimming took 8 bases from V and 5 from J; bases not matched to a gene: 7. Looked up from germline, CDR1 is SGHVS and CDR2 is FNYEAQ. The CDR3 contains 15 residues. CDR3 sequence (DNA): TGTGCCAGCGGTAGCGGGAGGGCCGGGACCGGGGAGCTGTTTTTT. This codes for CASGSGRAGTGELFF.

This clonotype was observed a few times. The chain recombines TRBV29-1 with TRBJ2-7, with D hard to call. V was pared by 1 base and J by 2 bases, with 9 bases between. The CDR3 is 13 residues long. Germline V gene sequence: CDR1 SQVTM, CDR2 ANQGSEA. CDR3 sequence reads: CSVEVGDTYEQYF. Here the CDR3 DNA reads TGCAGCGTTGAAGTAGGCGACACCTACGAGCAGTACTTC.

This chain joins TRBV19 and TRBJ2-2; D possibly corresponds to TRBD2 (6 bases). CDR1 and CDR2 from the germline V gene are LNHDA and SQIVND (reference sequence). The CDR3 has 15 amino acids. The V end lost 3 bases, the J end lost 3 bases, and 11 bases lay between the germline ends. CDR3 loop: CASSIFGSYTGELFF. The CDR3 coding sequence is TGTGCCAGTAGTATCTTCGGGAGTTACACCGGGGAGCTGTTTTTT.

Ten or more counts support this clonotype. This rearrangement joins TRBV19 to TRBJ1-1, with D unresolved. V was pared by 7 bases and J by 0 bases, with 9 bases between. Per the germline V gene, CDR1 is LNHDA and CDR2 is SQIVND (reference sequence). CDR3 length: 13 amino acids. CDR3 protein: CASTQTMNTEAFF. The CDR3 DNA reads as TGTGCCAGTACTCAGACCATGAACACTGAAGCTTTCTTT. Supplemented by reference TRBV19 and TRBJ1-1, the full variable domain reads DGGITQSPKYLFRKEGQNVTLSCEQNLNHDAMYWYRQDPGQGLRLIYYSQIVNDFQKGDIAEGYSVSREKKESFPLTVTSAQKNPTAFYLCASTQTMNTEAFFGQGTRLTVV.

V and J are TRBV29-1 and TRBJ2-5, with D perhaps TRBD1 (5 bases). There are 13 residues in the CDR3. The V gene lost 5 bases and the J gene lost 5 bases, with 15 bases spanning the gap. The germline V gene has CDR1 SQVTM and CDR2 ANQGSEA. CDR3 loop: CSVSQGGEETQYF. The CDR3 DNA is TGCAGCGTTTCGCAGGGTGGTGAGGAGACCCAGTACTTC.

CDR3 in DNA: TGTGCCAGTAGTATTTGGGGTAATGAGGTTCAAGAGACCCAGTACTTC. Encoded protein: CASSIWGNEVQETQYF. The chain joins TRBV19 to TRBJ2-5; D not certain. Trimming shortened V by 3 bases and J by 2 bases, and 16 bases separated the two germline ends. This CDR3 comprises 16 residues. Germline CDR1 LNHDA, CDR2 SQIVND (reference sequence).

This chain links TRBV30 with TRBJ2-2; D may be TRBD1 (5 bases). The CDR3 is 13 residues long. Germline values: CDR1 GTSNPN, CDR2 SVGIG (reference sequence). The V end was cut by 5 bases, the J end by 5 bases, with 12 bases between. The CDR3 region is CAWDRTGTGELFF. The CDR3 region has the DNA TGTGCCTGGGACCGAACAGGAACCGGGGAGCTGTTTTTT.

CDR3 sequence reads: CASSSERDGAYEQYF. CDR3 bases: TGTGCCAGCAGCTCTGAAAGGGACGGAGCCTACGAGCAGTACTTC. V and J are TRBV11-2 and TRBJ2-7; TRBD1 or TRBD2 may be the D gene (5 bases each). The germline V and J ends were trimmed by 4 bases and 2 bases, with 15 bases remaining between them. The CDR3 runs to 15 residues. Germline V gene sequence: CDR1 SGHAT, CDR2 FQNNGV.

This clonotype was detected only a few times. This rearrangement joins TRBV20-1 to TRBJ1-2, with D uncertain. Germline V lookup: CDR1 DFQATT, CDR2 SNEGSKA (reference sequence). This CDR3 has 12 amino acids. V was clipped by 5 bases and J by 6 bases, with 13 bases between them. In DNA, the CDR3 is TGCAGTGCTGACCCCCGGCCGCATGGCTACACCTTC. Its translation: CSADPRPHGYTF.

Only a few counts were recorded for this clonotype. One end of the junction does not line up with germline, which may come from a read error. V and J are TRBV29-1 and TRBJ2-3; 7 positions agree with TRBD2. Germline V gives CDR1 SQVTM, CDR2 ANQGSEA. The length of the CDR3 is 15 residues. The CDR3 loop reads CSVEVRERGTDTQYF. CDR3 nucleotide sequence: TGCAGCGTTGAGGTGCGGGAGAGGGGCACAGACACGCAGTATTTT.

This clonotype has ten or more counts. The chain combines TRBV11-3 with TRBJ1-1; tentatively, D is TRBD1 (6 bases). This CDR3 is 14 amino acids long. V was trimmed by 4 bases and J by 0 bases, leaving 9 bases between them. Germline V gene data show CDR1 as SGHNT and CDR2 as YENEEA. In DNA form, the CDR3 reads TGTGCCAGCAGCTCGGACAGTTTGAACACTGAAGCTTTCTTT. Translating it yields CASSSDSLNTEAFF.

This clonotype was seen only a few times. The J gene is TRBJ2-2, the V gene TRBV7-3, with 7 bases fitting TRBD2. From germline, CDR1 is SGHTA and CDR2 FQGTGA. CDR3 length: 15 amino acids. V trimming: 5 bases; J trimming: 0 bases; junction bases outside the gene matches: 3. In DNA, the CDR3 is TGTGCCAGCAGCGGGGGGGGGACGAACACCGGGGAGCTGTTTTTT. Protein product: CASSGGGTNTGELFF.

This clonotype was found many times. This chain joins TRBV28 and TRBJ2-2; 9 nucleotides match TRBD2. CDR1 is MDHEN, CDR2 SYDVKM, per germline. CDR3 length: 19 amino acids. Losses at the gene ends were 2 bases for V and 0 bases for J; bases not matched to a gene: 10. The CDR3 is CASSLVTSGAPPNTGELFF. The CDR3 bases are TGTGCCAGCAGTTTAGTGACTAGCGGAGCTCCCCCGAACACCGGGGAGCTGTTTTTT. Together with reference TRBV28 and TRBJ2-2, the CDR3 gives the full variable domain: DVKVTQSSRYLVKRTGEKVFLECVQDMDHENMFWYRQDPGLGLRLIYFSYDVKMKEKGDIPEGYSVSREKKERFSLILESASTNQTSMYLCASSLVTSGAPPNTGELFFGEGSRLTVL.

The chain couples TRBV20-1 to TRBJ1-2, with a tentative D call TRBD1 (6 bases). Trimming took off 1 base at V and 8 bases at J, with 20 bases between the two ends. This CDR3 spans 15 amino acids. The germline CDR1 and CDR2 sequences are DFQATT and SNEGSKA (reference sequence). CDR3 loop: CSARVTVGRGEGYTF. The CDR3 nucleotides are TGCAGTGCTAGAGTCACGGTCGGGAGGGGGGAAGGCTACACCTTC.

Only a few counts were recorded for this clonotype. The chain recombines TRBV7-2 with TRBJ1-4; D gene unclear. With 1 base removed from V and 7 bases from J, the gap between germline ends came to 13 bases. CDR1 is SGHTA and CDR2 is FQGNSA in the germline V gene. CDR3 length equals 15 residues. The CDR3 here is CASSLEVGTGEKLFF. The CDR3 DNA sequence: TGTGCCAGCAGCTTAGAAGTGGGCACGGGTGAAAAACTGTTTTTT.

This clonotype came up many times. The chain uses TRBV3-1 and TRBJ1-1; D gene ambiguous. The germline gives CDR1 LGHDT, CDR2 YNNKEL (reference sequence). Trimming removed 4 bases from V and 4 bases from J, with 7 bases in between. The CDR3 runs to 12 residues. The CDR3 protein is CASSPAGTEAFF. For the CDR3, the DNA is TGTGCCAGCAGCCCAGCGGGCACTGAAGCTTTCTTT.

The V and J genes are TRBV24-1 and TRBJ2-1; maybe TRBD2 (6 bases). V lost 2 bases and J 6 bases, leaving 13 bases between the germline ends. This CDR3 is 15 amino acids long. Germline V gives CDR1 KGHDR, CDR2 SFDVKD. CDR3 residues: CATSDSGTQSNEQFF. CDR3 DNA: TGTGCCACCAGTGATTCCGGGACTCAAAGCAATGAGCAGTTCTTC.

This clonotype was recorded a few times. The chain employs TRBV6-5 and TRBJ2-5; D is ambiguous. CDR3 size: 14 residues. CDR1 and CDR2 from the germline V gene are MNHEY and SVGAGI. Trimming removed 2 bases from V and 5 bases from J, with 12 bases in between. The CDR3 bases are TGTGCCAGCAGTTACAAGTGGCAGATTGAGACCCAGTACTTC. Its protein product is CASSYKWQIETQYF.

This chain uses TRBV15 with TRBJ1-4; D gene unclear. In germline, CDR1 is LNHNV, CDR2 YYDKDF (reference sequence). V lost 0 bases and J lost 6, with 2 bases in between. The CDR3 length is 12 residues. This chain's CDR3 is CATSRDHEKLFF. The CDR3 bases are TGTGCCACCAGCAGAGATCATGAAAAACTGTTTTTT. The full variable domain, in which reference TRBV15 and TRBJ1-4 provide the parts outside the CDR3, is DAMVIQNPRYQVTQFGKPVTLSCSQTLNHNVMYWYQQKSSQAPKLLFHYYDKDFNNEADTPDNFQSRRPNTSFCFLDIRSPGLGDTAMYLCATSRDHEKLFFGSGTQLSVL.

V is TRBV12-3 or TRBV12-4 and J is TRBJ2-3; 8 bases are a match to TRBD2. V dropped 1 base and J dropped 0; count of bases not matched to a gene: 6. This CDR3 is built from 17 residues. This chain's CDR3 is CASSLGTSGKSTDTQYF. CDR3 coding DNA: TGTGCCAGCAGTTTAGGCACTAGCGGAAAGAGCACAGATACGCAGTATTTT.